The 12 T cell receptor beta chains reported below all come from one sample, sequenced in a study of early T cells in non-severe SARS-CoV-2 infection (dated by TCRdb to 2020 to 2023). Library prep was done by 5' RACE. Sequencer: NextSeq 500. Through fastp at Q25 and MiXCR, TCRdb rebuilt clones from the public reads, retaining in-frame beta chains. Each record represents a unique CDR3 protein, reported with the most common genes and DNA among its rows. This sample holds 75,000 to 100,000 distinct CDR3 sequences; roughly 14% were observed only once. The ten most abundant clones make up roughly 0.6% of the sample. Sequenced material: whole blood. The receptors stem from an adult who was a healthcare worker with PCR-confirmed SARS-CoV-2 infection or an uninfected control (not recorded which).

This clonotype was counted once. This sequence joins TRBV5-1 and TRBJ1-1, with TRBD1 identical over 7 bases. Trimming removed 3 bases from V and 5 bases from J; junction bases left unmatched: 13. Germline V gives CDR1 SGHRS, CDR2 YFSETQ. This CDR3 has 16 residues. The CDR3: CASSSQPTGSGTEAFF. The CDR3 region has the DNA TGCGCCAGCAGCTCCCAACCGACAGGGTCGGGGACTGAAGCTTTCTTT. The whole variable domain, filled in from reference TRBV5-1 and TRBJ1-1, reads KAGVTQTPRYLIKTRGQQVTLSCSPISGHRSVSWYQQTPGQGLQFLFEYFSETQRNKGNFPGRFSGRQFSNSRSEMNVSTLELGDSALYLCASSSQPTGSGTEAFFGQGTRLTVV.

The rearrangement links TRBV24-1 to TRBJ2-1, with 11 nucleotides matching TRBD1. Germline V gene data show CDR1 as KGHDR and CDR2 as SFDVKD. V shed 0 bases, J shed 9 bases, and the junction held 6 bases outside the gene matches. The CDR3 contains 16 residues. Here the CDR3 reads CATSDLKPGQGGEQFF. The CDR3 nucleotides are TGTGCCACCAGTGATTTGAAACCGGGACAGGGGGGTGAGCAGTTCTTC.

The chain joins TRBV28 to TRBJ2-3, with a possible D match to TRBD2 (6 bases). CDR1 MDHEN and CDR2 SYDVKM come from the germline V gene. The CDR3 covers 14 residues. Between the trimmed V and J ends, which lost 2 bases and 4 bases, there was a span of 10 bases. CDR3 in DNA: TGTGCCAGCAGTTTAGGCAGGGACTCAGATACGCAGTATTTT. Amino acids: CASSLGRDSDTQYF. The variable domain in full, with the rest retrieved from reference TRBV28 and TRBJ2-3, is DVKVTQSSRYLVKRTGEKVFLECVQDMDHENMFWYRQDPGLGLRLIYFSYDVKMKEKGDIPEGYSVSREKKERFSLILESASTNQTSMYLCASSLGRDSDTQYFGPGTRLTVL.

The rearrangement joins TRBV28 to TRBJ2-7; D gene unclear. There are 13 residues in the CDR3. CDR1 MDHEN and CDR2 SYDVKM come from the germline V gene. The ends were cut back, 3 bases at V and 0 bases at J, with 6 bases in the middle. The CDR3: CASSLPSSYEQYV. In nucleotides, the CDR3 is TGTGCCAGCAGTTTGCCGAGCTCCTACGAGCAGTACGTC.

The chain joins TRBV7-3 to TRBJ2-5, with 7 nucleotides matching TRBD1. This CDR3 spans 16 amino acids. Germline-derived CDR1 and CDR2 are SGHTA and FQGTGA. V lost 3 bases, J lost 4 bases, and 11 bases stayed unmatched. The CDR3 loop is CASSLGRATGLETQYF. DNA for the CDR3: TGTGCCAGCAGCTTGGGGCGCGCGACAGGGCTAGAGACCCAGTACTTC. The whole variable domain, filled in from reference TRBV7-3 and TRBJ2-5, reads GAGVSQTPSNKVTEKGKYVELRCDPISGHTALYWYRQSLGQGPEFLIYFQGTGAADDSGLPNDRFFAVRPEGSVSTLKIQRTERGDSAVYLCASSLGRATGLETQYFGPGTRLLVL.

This clonotype came up many times. The chain carries TRBV20-1 and TRBJ2-3, with D perhaps matching TRBD1 (6 bases). V lost 5 bases and J 1 base, leaving 13 bases between the germline ends. This CDR3 has 14 amino acids. Germline V gene lookup returns CDR1 DFQATT and CDR2 SNEGSKA (reference sequence). The CDR3 loop is CSASGQTRTDTQYF. For the CDR3, the DNA is TGCAGTGCTTCTGGACAGACCCGCACAGATACGCAGTATTTT.

V usage is TRBV6-1 and J usage is TRBJ1-5, with TRBD1 matching 8 bases. Germline lookup yields CDR1 MNHNS and CDR2 SASEGT. V shed 11 bases, J shed 4 bases, and the junction held 10 bases outside the gene matches. CDR3 size: 14 residues. The CDR3 here is CAADPTGGNQPQHF. CDR3 DNA: TGTGCCGCCGATCCTACAGGGGGGAATCAGCCCCAGCATTTT.

The CDR3 region is CASSSGLATGELFF. The CDR3, as DNA: TGTGCCAGCAGCTCCGGACTTGCCACCGGGGAGCTGTTTTTT. The chain has TRBV5-6 and TRBJ2-2; tentatively, D is TRBD2 (5 bases). Germline V gene data show CDR1 as SGHDT and CDR2 as YYEEEE. The CDR3 sequence is 14 residues long. V was clipped by 3 bases and J by 4 bases, with 10 bases between them.

This chain links TRBV5-1 with TRBJ2-5, with 12 bases lining up with TRBD2. V dropped 3 bases and J dropped 5; count of bases not matched to a gene: 8. Germline loops: CDR1 SGHRS, CDR2 YFSETQ. This CDR3 has 16 amino acids. The CDR3 DNA follows: TGCGCCAGCAGCTCCTCGACTAGCGGGGGCTGGGAGACCCAGTACTTC. Encoded protein: CASSSSTSGGWETQYF.

This clonotype was found a few times. The chain links TRBV5-1 to TRBJ1-4; D remains unclear. The CDR3 contains 16 residues. V gave up 4 bases and J gave up 2 bases, with 15 bases separating them. In germline, CDR1 is SGHRS, CDR2 YFSETQ. As DNA, the CDR3 is TGCGCCAGCAGCCCCGGGAAACAGCGCACTAATGAAAAACTGTTTTTT. Translation: CASSPGKQRTNEKLFF.

This clonotype was found a few times. V gene TRBV4-1 combines with J gene TRBJ1-2; no clear D gene. This CDR3 contains 14 residues. The germline V and J ends were trimmed by 4 bases and 8 bases, with 17 bases remaining between them. Germline loops: CDR1 MGHRA, CDR2 YSYEKL. The CDR3 region is CASSPLAGAGGYTF. In nucleotides, the CDR3 is TGCGCCAGCAGCCCCCTTGCGGGAGCCGGGGGCTACACCTTC.

This clonotype turned up a few times. V is TRBV12-5 and J is TRBJ2-5; D remains ambiguous. The CDR3 spans 14 residues. Germline values: CDR1 LGHNT, CDR2 FRNRAP. Trimming removed 1 base from V and 1 base from J, with 7 bases in between. The CDR3 DNA reads TGTGCTAGTGGTTTGGCTACGGTCCAAGAGACCCAGTACTTC. The encoded protein is CASGLATVQETQYF.